This T cell receptor (beta chain) was observed in a study of blood T cells in healthy people across ages. A second PCR of about 7 to 11 cycles used a sample-barcoded 5' primer and a J-beta primer mix. MiXCR, applied by TCRdb to the 5' RACE reads, yields one record per CDR3 protein. There are around 1.5 million distinct CDR3 sequences in the sample; around 59% occur only once, and about 6.7% lies in the top ten. This clonotype was detected a few times. Its target is unknown. Notes on the study in general: Per million T cells, the diversity of TCR beta decreased roughly linearly as age advanced.

Germline CDR1 reads MNHNY; CDR2 reads SVGAGI (reference sequence). The V gene lost 7 bases and the J gene lost 5 bases, with 14 bases spanning the gap. The CDR3 length is 13 residues. This clonotype was sampled from a man between 18 and 29 years old in good health. The gene calls are TRBV6-6 and TRBJ1-1, with no clear D. Sequencing was done on a sample of blood. Here the CDR3 DNA reads TGTGCCAGCACCGACGGAATGGGGACTGAAGCTTTCTTT. This gives the protein CASTDGMGTEAFF.